The sequence of this T cell receptor beta chain was determined in a study of neurological immune-mediated disorders. The CDR3 is 17 residues long. Germline CDR1 reads MNHEY; CDR2 reads SVGEGT. Trimming left V 6 bases short and J 0 bases short, with 18 bases between. A single record per CDR3 protein comes from TCRdb applying MiXCR to the 5' RACE reads. The data contain 50,000 to 60,000 distinct CDR3 sequences, approximately 17% of them singletons. This clonotype was counted a few times. This chain connects TRBV6-2 or TRBV6-3 to TRBJ2-1, with D possibly matching TRBD2 (6 bases). The TCR originated in a man in his sixties in good health. The sample comprised PBMCs. The CDR3 region is CASRQQLATSSYNEQFF. The CDR3 region has the DNA TGTGCCAGCAGACAACAACTAGCTACGAGCTCCTACAATGAGCAGTTCTTC.